These 13 T cell receptor beta chains were all obtained from the same sample, sequenced in a study of T cells in Graves' hyperthyroidism and ophthalmopathy (dated by TCRdb to about 2019). The method behind the library was multiplex PCR. The sequencer listed for this sample is Illumina HiSeq 2000. TCR beta CDR3 regions were amplified from RNA transcripts. The first round of RT-PCR for the TCR CDR3 was performed with the HTBI primer set and the Qiagen OneStep RT-PCR kit. TCRdb trimmed the raw reads at Q25, called clones with MiXCR and kept productive beta chains. Merged by CDR3 protein, the rows form single entries marked with the most common genes and DNA. This sample gives around 340,000 distinct CDR3 sequences in total; more than 11% of them show up just once. Approximately 23% of the sample lies in the top ten. Specimen: blood. All receptors come from a woman aged 25 to 39 with Graves' hyperthyroidism.

This clonotype was detected ten times or more. The rearrangement uses TRBV20-1 and TRBJ2-3; 12 bases match TRBD2. The CDR3 is 15 residues long. The germline CDR1 and CDR2 sequences are DFQATT and SNEGSKA (reference sequence). V lost 3 bases and J lost 2; bases outside the gene matches: 3. The DNA for the CDR3 is TGCAGTGCTAGTCGACTAGCGGGAGACACAGATACGCAGTATTTT. This encodes CSASRLAGDTDTQYF.

The chain couples TRBV2 to TRBJ2-5; the D is unclear. The CDR3 is 14 residues long. Germline CDR1 SNHLY, CDR2 FYNNEI. The V gene lost 0 bases and the J gene lost 0 bases, with 5 bases spanning the gap. CDR3 nucleotides: TGTGCCAGCAGTGAAGCGCTTAACCAAGAGACCCAGTACTTC. This encodes CASSEALNQETQYF.

This CDR3 is CACGWGVNSPLHF. CDR3 bases: TGTGCCTGCGGTTGGGGAGTTAATTCACCCCTCCACTTT. J is TRBJ1-6 and V is TRBV6-2 or TRBV6-3, with D unresolved. CDR1 and CDR2 from the germline V gene are MNHEY and SVGEGT. This CDR3 has 13 amino acids. Trimming took 11 bases from V and 6 from J, leaving 14 bases between them.

This clonotype was counted a few times. This chain links TRBV30 with TRBJ2-1, with TRBD2 matching over 7 bases. The CDR3 totals 13 residues. Germline trimming cut 8 bases from V and 6 bases from J; bases unmatched to any gene: 10. CDR1 is GTSNPN and CDR2 is SVGIG in the germline V gene (reference sequence). The CDR3 DNA reads TGTGCCGGGGGGGGGGATAGCGGCAATGAGCAGTTCTTC. This gives the protein CAGGGDSGNEQFF.

This clonotype was recorded many times. V gene TRBV12-3 or TRBV12-4 combines with J gene TRBJ2-4; possible D gene TRBD2, 6 bases. Deletions cut 1 base from V and 8 bases from J, with 33 bases between. The CDR3 extends over 21 amino acids. The CDR3 here is CASSLEEVRLSGVNWTDIQYF. CDR3 bases: TGTGCCAGCAGTTTAGAGGAAGTGAGGTTGTCGGGGGTCAACTGGACGGACATTCAGTACTTC.

This clonotype has a count of ten or more. This chain links TRBV20-1 with TRBJ2-1; tentatively, D is TRBD2 (5 bases). The CDR3 spans 16 residues. V was clipped by 0 bases and J by 0 bases, with 12 bases between them. Germline-derived CDR1 and CDR2 are DFQATT and SNEGSKA (reference sequence). The CDR3: CSARDEGWYSYNEQFF. CDR3 sequence (DNA): TGCAGTGCTAGAGATGAGGGCTGGTACTCCTACAATGAGCAGTTCTTC.

In this sample, this clonotype turned up a few times. The chain carries TRBV20-1 and TRBJ2-2; 9 nucleotides line up with TRBD2. The germline gives CDR1 DFQATT, CDR2 SNEGSKA (reference sequence). V shed 6 bases and J 2 bases; nucleotides not matched to a gene: 10. The CDR3 is made up of 16 amino acids. CDR3 sequence (DNA): TGCAGTGCGGGGCTAGCGGGAAACCTCAACACCGGGGAGCTGTTTTTT. This codes for CSAGLAGNLNTGELFF.

The chain is built from TRBV4-3 and TRBJ2-5; the D gene could be TRBD1 or TRBD2 (5 bases each). Germline V gives CDR1 LGHNA, CDR2 YSLEER. The CDR3 has 19 residues. V lost 1 base and J lost 1, with 22 bases in between. This chain's CDR3 is CASSQVFGAPDRTQETQYF. CDR3 coding DNA: TGCGCCAGCAGCCAAGTATTCGGGGCCCCAGATCGGACCCAAGAGACCCAGTACTTC.

The V and J genes are TRBV5-1 and TRBJ2-1, with D unclear. With 4 bases removed from V and 0 bases from J, the gap between germline ends came to 11 bases. The CDR3 totals 15 residues. Germline V gene sequence: CDR1 SGHRS, CDR2 YFSETQ. CDR3 DNA sequence: TGCGCCAGCAGCCCGACCGCAAGCTCCTACAATGAGCAGTTCTTC. As protein: CASSPTASSYNEQFF.

The chain is built from TRBV4-1 and TRBJ1-5; unclear D gene. Germline V gene data show CDR1 as MGHRA and CDR2 as YSYEKL. This CDR3 is 17 amino acids long. V dropped 1 base and J dropped 2 bases, with 15 bases sitting between them. The CDR3 spells CASSQVVFSAGNQPQHF. In nucleotides, the CDR3 is TGCGCCAGCAGCCAAGTTGTATTTTCTGCGGGCAATCAGCCCCAGCATTTT.

This clonotype was counted many times. The chain recombines TRBV2 with TRBJ1-4, with no clear D. This CDR3 comprises 12 residues. V was shortened by 8 bases and J by 5 bases, with 9 bases between the two germline ends. From germline, CDR1 is SNHLY and CDR2 FYNNEI. DNA of the CDR3: TGTGCCAGCGAGACTTCGAATGAAAAACTGTTTTTT. It encodes CASETSNEKLFF.

This clonotype was counted a few times. V gene TRBV18 combines with J gene TRBJ1-4; D call uncertain. CDR3 length: 13 residues. Looked up from germline, CDR1 is KGHSH and CDR2 is LQKENI. V lost 3 bases and J lost 5, with 7 bases in between. The CDR3 is CASSPRANEKLFF. As DNA, the CDR3 is TGTGCCAGCTCACCTCGTGCAAATGAAAAACTGTTTTTT.

This clonotype was seen a handful of times. The chain is built from TRBV27 and TRBJ1-5; 8 nucleotides match TRBD1. Unmatched junction bases numbered 14, after V lost 4 bases and J lost 3 bases. This CDR3 region has 18 residues. Germline lookup yields CDR1 MNHEY and CDR2 SMNVEV (reference sequence). Here the CDR3 reads CASSSLTVDRVDNQPQHF. CDR3 in DNA: TGTGCCAGCAGTTCCTTAACCGTGGACAGGGTTGACAATCAGCCCCAGCATTTT.